This TCR beta chain appears in the sequencing data of a study of CD8+ T cells in alopecia areata. Study-level results: Uncertainty remains about how baseline CD8+ expansion links to response, with one nonresponder. Many expanded lesional clones persisted in scalp and blood during tofacitinib treatment. Expanded CD8+ clones among the top 100, as well as scalp clonality, were significantly decreased by tofacitinib.

This CDR3 has 15 amino acids. Germline V CDR1 and CDR2: LNHDA, SQIVND (reference sequence). V lost 6 bases and J lost 6; bases outside the gene matches: 8. On this clone itself: Its specificity is not known.

Treatment specified: oral pan-JAK inhibitor, 5-10 mg twice daily. In each case, RNA was isolated and then reverse transcribed into cDNA as the sequencing template. Clones were read by immunoSEQ multiplex PCR, and TCRdb kept only the in-frame ones, dropping some. The table shows some 170,000 clones, with about 54% occurring only once. This sample comprised CD4+ T cells sorted from blood, obtained between weeks 55 and 65, from a patient treated with tofacitinib. The J gene is TRBJ2-3, the V gene TRBV19; 11 nucleotides agree with TRBD2. The sequence derives from a human donor with alopecia areata. The CDR3 coding sequence is TGTGCCAGTAGAGATAGCGGGGGGGCCTGGGATACGCAGTATTTT. It specifies CASRDSGGAWDTQYF.